The 5 T cell receptor beta chains presented below share a single source sample, sequenced in a study of blood T cells in healthy people across ages. A sample-barcoded 5' primer and a J-beta primer mix were used in a second PCR of about 7 to 11 cycles. TCRdb called the 5' RACE reads again in MiXCR, with one record for every CDR3 protein. The sample comprises approximately 900,000 distinct CDR3 sequences, almost 30% of which are singletons, and around 9.6% rests with the top ten. The same sample was also used in a study of T cells of mothers and their children.

Sequenced sample: blood. The receptor source for this set is a woman aged 40 to 50 in good health.

In regard to this clonotype: Relative to the germline gene, one junction end is altered; a read error may explain this. V is TRBV12-3 or TRBV12-4 and J is TRBJ2-5; D possibly uses TRBD1 or TRBD2 (5 bases each). CDR3 length: 14 residues. The CDR3 nucleotides read TGTGCCAGCACCGACGGGACGGACCAAGAGACCCAGCACTTC. This gives the protein CASTDGTDQETQHF.

The genes are TRBV20-1 and TRBJ2-5; D remains unclear. The CDR3 covers 12 residues. V was cut by 2 bases and J by 4 bases, with 8 bases left in between. Per the germline V gene, CDR1 is DFQATT and CDR2 is SNEGSKA (reference sequence). The CDR3 here is CSARPSVETQYF. In DNA, the CDR3 is TGCAGTGCTAGACCCTCAGTAGAGACCCAGTACTTC.

This clonotype was recorded a few times. A read error may be the cause here, since a much bigger clone is one base away. This sequence joins TRBV29-1 and TRBJ2-3, with D maybe TRBD1 (6 bases). The germline gives CDR1 SQVTM, CDR2 ANQGSEA. V lost 8 bases, J lost 8 bases, and 20 bases lay in between. The CDR3 length is 13 residues. Here the CDR3 DNA reads TGCAGCTCATCAGGTCGGACAGCAGGTACGCAGTATTTT. It translates to CSSSGRTAGTQYF.

V and J are TRBV20-1 and TRBJ1-4; D not certain. Between the trimmed V and J ends, which lost 6 bases and 1 base, there was a span of 12 bases. Germline V gene sequence: CDR1 DFQATT, CDR2 SNEGSKA (reference sequence). The CDR3 is 14 amino acids. CDR3 in DNA: TGCAGTGCCCCCAACGAGGGAACTAATGAAAAACTGTTTTTT. Encoded protein: CSAPNEGTNEKLFF.

The chain employs TRBV27 and TRBJ1-6; TRBD1 aligns across 8 bases. The CDR3 contains 14 residues. Germline V gene sequence: CDR1 MNHEY, CDR2 SMNVEV (reference sequence). J lost 4 bases, V lost 7 bases, and 3 bases had no gene match. CDR3 residues: CASTGTGYNSPLHF. The CDR3 coding sequence is TGTGCCAGCACCGGGACAGGTTATAATTCACCCCTCCACTTT.